The entry below gives a single T cell receptor beta chain sequence along with its context. Its antigen is not identified. TCRdb keeps only in-frame clones here, not all; method: immunoSEQ multiplex PCR. Of 300,000 or so clones listed, roughly 90% were seen once; the top ten hold more than 0.95%. This specimen comes from a study of cytomegalovirus exposure and HLA in healthy donors. Findings and limits, study-wide: Investigators reported 150 to 200 TCR beta chains as tied to cytomegalovirus. Reports showed the classifier diagnosing cytomegalovirus status with high specificity and sensitivity.

The CDR3 covers 11 residues. With 6 bases removed from V and 11 bases from J, the gap between germline ends came to 10 bases. Germline-derived CDR1 and CDR2 are MNHEY and SVGAGI. V is TRBV6-5 and J is TRBJ1-4; a weak D match, TRBD1 (5 bases). The receptor was derived from a man aged 25-40 years in good health and CMV-seronegative. Sequencing input: PBMCs. CDR3: CASSDSMKLFF. CDR3 sequence (DNA): TGTGCCAGCAGCGACAGTATGAAACTGTTTTTT.